The text below deals with one T cell receptor beta chain. Its antigen remains unidentified. The CDR3 totals 16 residues. Using immunoSEQ multiplex PCR, the repertoire was profiled, and TCRdb retains in-frame clones only, with some absent. The table records about 25,000 clones, 65% to 80% of them present only once. The entry originates in a study of a mutant IDH1 vaccine in newly diagnosed glioma. The time point: week 5, during vaccination. Vaccine doses each comprised 300 ug of mutant IDH1 20-mer peptide, with topical imiquimod. The material was PBMCs, obtained from a glioma patient whose treatment included an IDH1 peptide vaccine. The clonotype comes from a man aged 35 to 55 with glioma. The chain carries TRBV21-1 and TRBJ2-5; TRBD2 is the table's D call, not checked against the DNA. TRBV21-1 is described as a pseudogene. CDR3: CASSTRTSEIQETQYF. CDR3 sequence (DNA): TGTGCCAGCAGCACCCGGACTAGCGAAATACAAGAGACCCAGTACTTC.